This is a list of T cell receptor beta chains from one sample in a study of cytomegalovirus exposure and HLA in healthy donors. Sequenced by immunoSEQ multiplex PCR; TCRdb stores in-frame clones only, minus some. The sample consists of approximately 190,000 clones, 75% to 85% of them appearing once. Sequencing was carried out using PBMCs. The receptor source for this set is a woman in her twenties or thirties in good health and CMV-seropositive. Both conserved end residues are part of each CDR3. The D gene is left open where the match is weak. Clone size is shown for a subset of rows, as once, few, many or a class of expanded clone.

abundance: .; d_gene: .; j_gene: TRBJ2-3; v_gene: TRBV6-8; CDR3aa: CASSYNGDWEHEDTQYF; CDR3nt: TGTGCCAGCAGTTACAACGGGGATTGGGAACACGAAGATACGCAGTATTTT
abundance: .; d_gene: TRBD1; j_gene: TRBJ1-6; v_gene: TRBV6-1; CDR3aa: CASNPDRDYNSPLHF; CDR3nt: TGTGCCAGCAATCCGGACAGGGACTATAATTCACCCCTCCACTTT
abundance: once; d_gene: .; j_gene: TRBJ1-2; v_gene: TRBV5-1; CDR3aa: CASSLFSVGSVGYTF; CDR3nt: TGCGCCAGCAGCTTGTTCAGCGTGGGTTCAGTCGGCTACACCTTC
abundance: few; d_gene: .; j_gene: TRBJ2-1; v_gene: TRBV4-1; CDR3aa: CASSQGGTQFF; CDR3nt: TGCGCCAGCAGCCAGGGAGGAACACAGTTCTTC
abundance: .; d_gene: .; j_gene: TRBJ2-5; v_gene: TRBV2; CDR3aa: CASSEEGRETQYF; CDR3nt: TGTGCCAGCAGTGAAGAAGGGAGGGAGACCCAGTACTTC
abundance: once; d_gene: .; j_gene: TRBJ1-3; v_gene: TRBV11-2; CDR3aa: CASSHTPGNTIYF; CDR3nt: TGTGCCAGCAGCCATACACCTGGAAACACCATATATTTT
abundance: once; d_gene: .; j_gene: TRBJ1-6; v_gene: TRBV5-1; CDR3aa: CASSLTGRRFSPLHF; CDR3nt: TGCGCCAGCAGCTTGACAGGGCGGAGGTTTTCACCCCTCCACTTT
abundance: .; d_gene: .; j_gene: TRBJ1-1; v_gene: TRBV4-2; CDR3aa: CASSQGAGTPEAFF; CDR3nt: TGTGCCAGCAGCCAAGGAGCGGGAACCCCTGAAGCTTTCTTT
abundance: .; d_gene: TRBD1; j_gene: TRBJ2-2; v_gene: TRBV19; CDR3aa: CASEGQGATGELFF; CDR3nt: TGTGCCAGTGAAGGACAGGGGGCCACCGGGGAGCTGTTTTTT
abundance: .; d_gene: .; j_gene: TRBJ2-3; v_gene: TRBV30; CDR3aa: CAWRTVGTQYF; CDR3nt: TGTGCCTGGAGAACAGTTGGTACGCAGTATTTT
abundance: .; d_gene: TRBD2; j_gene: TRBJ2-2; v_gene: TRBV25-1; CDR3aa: CASSLPGGGTGELFF; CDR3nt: TGTGCCAGCAGCCTCCCGGGGGGTGGCACCGGGGAGCTGTTTTTT
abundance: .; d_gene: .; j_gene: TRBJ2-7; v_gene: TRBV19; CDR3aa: CASSPAGANYEQYF; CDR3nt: TGTGCCAGTTCCCCAGCGGGCGCAAACTACGAGCAGTACTTC
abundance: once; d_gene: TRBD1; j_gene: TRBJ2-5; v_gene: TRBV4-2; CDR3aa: CASSHITGQGGETQYF; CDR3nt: TGTGCCAGCAGCCACATTACCGGACAGGGGGGCGAGACCCAGTACTTC
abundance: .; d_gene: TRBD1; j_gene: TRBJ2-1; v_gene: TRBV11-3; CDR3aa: CASSLAAGTGRNEQFF; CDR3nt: TGTGCCAGCAGCTTAGCCGCGGGGACAGGGAGGAATGAGCAGTTCTTC
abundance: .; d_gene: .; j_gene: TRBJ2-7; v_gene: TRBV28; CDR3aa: CASSLSRGYEQYF; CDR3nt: TGTGCCAGCAGTTTATCAAGGGGCTACGAGCAGTACTTC
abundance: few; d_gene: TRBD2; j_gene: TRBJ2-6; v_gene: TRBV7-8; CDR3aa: CASSLARWSGGPPGANVLTF; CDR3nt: TGTGCCAGCAGCTTAGCGCGGTGGAGCGGGGGGCCGCCTGGGGCCAACGTCCTGACTTTC
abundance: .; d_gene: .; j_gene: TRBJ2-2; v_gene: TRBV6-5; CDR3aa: CASRGGGGDTGELFF; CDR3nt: TGTGCCAGCAGGGGGGGAGGAGGGGACACCGGGGAGCTGTTTTTT
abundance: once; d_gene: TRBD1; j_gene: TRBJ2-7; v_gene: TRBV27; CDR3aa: CATRTGGGEQYF; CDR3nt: TGTGCCACCAGGACAGGGGGTGGCGAGCAGTACTTC
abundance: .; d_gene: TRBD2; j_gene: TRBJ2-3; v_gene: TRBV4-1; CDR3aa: CASSQIGGSVGTQYF; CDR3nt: TGCGCCAGCAGCCAAATTGGCGGGAGCGTAGGTACGCAGTATTTT
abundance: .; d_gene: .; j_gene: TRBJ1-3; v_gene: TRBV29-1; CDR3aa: CSVTGTSGNTIYF; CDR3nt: TGCAGCGTTACAGGGACCTCTGGAAACACCATATATTTT
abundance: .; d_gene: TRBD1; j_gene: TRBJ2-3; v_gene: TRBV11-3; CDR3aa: CASSPRDRALDTQYF; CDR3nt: TGTGCCAGCAGCCCAAGGGACAGGGCTTTAGATACGCAGTATTTT
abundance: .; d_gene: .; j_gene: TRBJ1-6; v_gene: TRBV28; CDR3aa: CASSSLRGSGQSPLHF; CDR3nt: TGTGCCAGCAGTTCCCTCAGGGGCTCAGGACAATCACCCCTCCACTTT
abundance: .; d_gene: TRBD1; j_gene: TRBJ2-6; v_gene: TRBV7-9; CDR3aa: CASSPGQGNGANVLTF; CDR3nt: TGTGCCAGCAGCCCGGGACAGGGGAATGGGGCCAACGTCCTGACTTTC
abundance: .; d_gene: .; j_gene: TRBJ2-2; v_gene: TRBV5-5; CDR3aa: CASSSHTWYTGELFF; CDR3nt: TGTGCCAGCAGCTCCCATACATGGTACACCGGGGAGCTGTTTTTT
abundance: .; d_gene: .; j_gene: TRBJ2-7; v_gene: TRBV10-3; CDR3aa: CAISESLGRNYEQYF; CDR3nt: TGTGCCATCAGTGAGTCGTTAGGGAGAAACTACGAGCAGTACTTC
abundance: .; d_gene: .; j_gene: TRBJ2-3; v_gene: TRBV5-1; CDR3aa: CASSLLTGTSLFDTQYF; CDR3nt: TGCGCCAGCAGCTTGCTCACCGGGACATCCTTATTTGATACGCAGTATTTT
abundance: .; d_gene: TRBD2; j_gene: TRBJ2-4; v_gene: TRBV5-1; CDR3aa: CASSLGRGSGGNIQYF; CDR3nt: TGCGCCAGCAGCTTGGGCAGGGGCAGCGGGGGAAACATTCAGTACTTC
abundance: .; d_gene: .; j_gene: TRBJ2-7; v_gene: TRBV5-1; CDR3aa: CASSFRTGFYEQYF; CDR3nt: TGCGCCAGCAGCTTTCGTACGGGATTCTACGAGCAGTACTTC
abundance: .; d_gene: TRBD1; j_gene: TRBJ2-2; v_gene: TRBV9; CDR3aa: CASSALTRTGGPTITGELFF; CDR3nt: TGTGCCAGCAGCGCACTCACGAGGACAGGGGGCCCTACTATCACCGGGGAGCTGTTTTTT
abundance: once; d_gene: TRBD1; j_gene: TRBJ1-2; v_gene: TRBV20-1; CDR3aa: CSWTGGAGYTF; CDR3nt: TGCAGTTGGACAGGGGGCGCCGGCTACACCTTC
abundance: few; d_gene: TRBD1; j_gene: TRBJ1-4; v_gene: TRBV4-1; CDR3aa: CASSPRGQQTNEKLFF; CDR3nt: TGCGCCAGCAGCCCGAGGGGGCAGCAGACTAATGAAAAACTGTTTTTT
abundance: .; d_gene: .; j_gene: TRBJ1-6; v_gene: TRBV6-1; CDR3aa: CASRRSDSPLHF; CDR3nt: TGTGCCAGCAGACGTAGCGATTCACCCCTCCACTTT
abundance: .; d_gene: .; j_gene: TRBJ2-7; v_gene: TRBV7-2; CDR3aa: CASSLLLSSYEQYF; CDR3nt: TGTGCCAGCAGCTTACTCCTGAGCTCCTACGAGCAGTACTTC
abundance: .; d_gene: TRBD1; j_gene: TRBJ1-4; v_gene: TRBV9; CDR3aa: CASSVVTGVNEKLFF; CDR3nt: TGTGCCAGCAGCGTAGTAACAGGGGTTAATGAAAAACTGTTTTTT
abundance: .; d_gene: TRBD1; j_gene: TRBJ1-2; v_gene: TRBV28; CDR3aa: CASSLGTGDYGYTF; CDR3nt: TGTGCCAGCAGTTTAGGGACAGGGGACTATGGCTACACCTTC
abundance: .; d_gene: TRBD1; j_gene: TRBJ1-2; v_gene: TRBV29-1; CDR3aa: CSAIHGQGVRGYTF; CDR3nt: TGCAGCGCGATCCACGGACAGGGGGTGCGTGGCTACACCTTC
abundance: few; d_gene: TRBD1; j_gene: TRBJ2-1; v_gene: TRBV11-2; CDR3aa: CASSLSGQGGGEQFF; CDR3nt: TGTGCCAGCAGCTTATCGGGACAGGGGGGGGGTGAGCAGTTCTTC
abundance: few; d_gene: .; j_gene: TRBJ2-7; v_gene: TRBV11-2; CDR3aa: CASSLSGIYEQYF; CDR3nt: TGTGCCAGCAGCCTCAGCGGAATCTACGAGCAGTACTTC
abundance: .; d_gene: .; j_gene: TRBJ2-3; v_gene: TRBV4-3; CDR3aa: CASSQEGQIYTDTQYF; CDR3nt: TGCGCCAGCAGCCAAGAAGGACAGATTTACACAGATACGCAGTATTTT
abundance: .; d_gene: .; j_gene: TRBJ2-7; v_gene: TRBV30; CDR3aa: CAWSRLDEQYF; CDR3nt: TGTGCCTGGAGTCGACTAGATGAGCAGTACTTC